A single sample is the source of the 18 T cell receptor beta chains below, sequenced in a study of control samples from healthy donors and cancer patients. The method was immunoSEQ multiplex PCR; TCRdb's version includes in-frame clones alone and lacks a portion of them. The sample has approximately 150,000 clones; 85% to 90% are singletons. The sample consisted of blood. Receptors were obtained from a young man in good health.

The rearrangement uses TRBV5-1 and TRBJ2-5; 9 bases align to TRBD2. Germline V gene sequence: CDR1 SGHRS, CDR2 YFSETQ. V gave up 4 bases and J gave up 5 bases; unmatched junction bases: 6. The CDR3 consists of 14 residues. DNA for the CDR3: TGCGCCAGCAGCCAAACTAGCGGGTCGGAGACCCAGTACTTC. It is translated as CASSQTSGSETQYF.

The genes are TRBV5-6 and TRBJ1-2; 8 bases match TRBD1. Trimming cost V 1 base and J 3 bases; bases outside gene matches: 11. The germline gives CDR1 SGHDT, CDR2 YYEEEE. The CDR3 contains 17 residues. In DNA, the CDR3 is TGTGCCAGCAGCTTGTTTCTCTTGGACAGGGACGACTATGGCTACACCTTC. This sequence encodes CASSLFLLDRDDYGYTF.

This chain connects TRBV30 to TRBJ2-5, with unresolved D. The ends were cut back, 0 bases at V and 4 bases at J, with 9 bases in the middle. Per the germline V gene, CDR1 is GTSNPN and CDR2 is SVGIG (reference sequence). CDR3 length: 13 residues. CDR3 coding DNA: TGTGCCTGGAGTGTTCACGGGCGAGAGACCCAGTACTTC. It yields the protein CAWSVHGRETQYF.

Regarding this clone: This CDR3 is also generated by other DNA sequences in the sample. The chain recombines TRBV4-2 with TRBJ2-5; unclear D gene. Deletions cut 0 bases from V and 1 base from J, with 9 bases between. Germline V gene lookup returns CDR1 LGHNA and CDR2 YNFKEQ. The CDR3 sequence is 15 residues long. CDR3 residues: CASSQDIASQETQYF. CDR3 nucleotide sequence: TGTGCCAGCAGCCAAGATATCGCTAGCCAAGAGACCCAGTACTTC.

This chain uses TRBV6-2 or TRBV6-3 with TRBJ2-7, with a possible D match to TRBD2 (6 bases). Germline V CDR1 and CDR2: MNHEY, SVGEGT. V shed 5 bases and J shed 4 bases, with 18 bases lying between them. The CDR3 is 15 amino acids. CDR3 protein: CASSKGGAQDYEQYF. The CDR3, as DNA: TGTGCCAGCAGTAAAGGAGGGGCACAAGATTACGAGCAGTACTTC.

The chain uses TRBV6-2 or TRBV6-3 and TRBJ1-5; the match to TRBD1 covers 8 bases. CDR3 length: 17 amino acids. J lost 6 bases, V lost 0 bases, and 10 bases had no gene match. Germline-derived CDR1 and CDR2 are MNHEY and SVGEGT. CDR3 in amino acids: CASSYSRVEQGVQPQHF. CDR3 in DNA: TGTGCCAGCAGTTACTCGAGGGTGGAACAGGGGGTTCAGCCCCAGCATTTT.

This clone has just one count. The chain uses TRBV11-2 and TRBJ2-7; D unresolved. Trimming took 5 bases from V and 6 from J, leaving 20 bases between them. Germline CDR1 SGHAT, CDR2 FQNNGV. The CDR3 has 15 amino acids. The CDR3 loop reads CASSPKARIITEQYF. The CDR3 bases are TGTGCCAGCAGCCCCAAAGCTCGGATAATAACCGAGCAGTACTTC.

The CDR3 DNA reads TGTGCCAGCAGTTTAGGGACCTACGAGCAGTACTTC. Protein product: CASSLGTYEQYF. The chain couples TRBV12-3 or TRBV12-4 to TRBJ2-7; D gene ambiguous. This CDR3 spans 12 amino acids. Trimming removed 1 base from V and 2 bases from J, with 3 bases in between.

The chain uses TRBV6-7 and TRBJ2-1, with D possibly TRBD1 on 9 matching bases. TRBV6-7 is recorded as an ORF, its role being uncertain. This CDR3 region has 15 residues. Trimming took 5 bases from V and 9 from J, leaving 20 bases between them. The CDR3 sequence: CASSPRGGQGGEQFF. In DNA, the CDR3 is TGTGCCAGCAGTCCCCGGGGGGGACAGGGTGGTGAGCAGTTCTTC.

The J gene is TRBJ2-1, the V gene TRBV9; TRBD1 matches 9 bases. The CDR3 runs 14 residues. V lost 3 bases and J lost 6; bases outside the gene matches: 4. The germline V gene has CDR1 SGDLS and CDR2 YYNGEE. Written as DNA, the CDR3 is TGTGCCAGCAGCGGGACAGGGGATGGCAATGAGCAGTTCTTC. This encodes CASSGTGDGNEQFF.

This clone was seen only a few times. V and J are TRBV5-4 and TRBJ2-7; the D call may be TRBD1 or TRBD2 (5 bases each). V lost 0 bases and J 5 bases, leaving 15 bases between the germline ends. This CDR3 is 15 amino acids long. CDR1 is SGHNT, CDR2 YYREEE, per germline (reference sequence). CDR3 protein: CASSLAGTLRHEQYF. The CDR3 DNA sequence: TGTGCCAGCAGCTTGGCGGGGACGCTAAGGCACGAGCAGTACTTC.

This chain joins TRBV5-4 and TRBJ2-7; D remains ambiguous. V shed 1 base and J shed 2 bases, with 7 bases lying between them. Germline loops: CDR1 SGHNT, CDR2 YYREEE (reference sequence). The CDR3 is made up of 13 amino acids. The CDR3 region is CASSLHRTYEQYF. The CDR3, as DNA: TGTGCCAGCAGCTTGCACAGAACCTACGAGCAGTACTTC.

The V gene is TRBV6-5, the J gene TRBJ2-2; TRBD1 matches 11 bases. CDR1 is MNHEY and CDR2 is SVGAGI in the germline V gene. The J segment lost 6 bases and the V segment lost 6 bases, leaving 6 bases of the junction unmatched. This CDR3 has 15 residues. CDR3 sequence (DNA): TGTGCCAGCAGCCCCGGGACAGGGGGAGCCGGGGAGCTGTTTTTT. Protein product: CASSPGTGGAGELFF.

The chain couples TRBV3-1 (or the pseudogene TRBV3-2) to TRBJ2-1; D remains ambiguous. This CDR3 contains 13 residues. Germline V gene lookup returns CDR1 LGHDT and CDR2 YNNKEL (reference sequence). Trimming stripped 5 bases from V and 4 bases from J, with 9 bases between. The CDR3 loop reads CASSSLSYNEQFF. As DNA, the CDR3 is TGTGCCAGCAGCTCCTTGAGTTACAATGAGCAGTTCTTC.

V and J are TRBV18 and TRBJ2-5, with 8 bases aligning to TRBD1. CDR1 is KGHSH, CDR2 LQKENI, per germline. There are 14 residues in the CDR3. Trimming took 2 bases from V and 1 from J; bases not matched to a gene: 0. The chain's CDR3 is CASSPGQGQETQYF. In DNA form, the CDR3 reads TGTGCCAGCTCACCAGGACAGGGCCAAGAGACCCAGTACTTC.

The chain couples TRBV5-4 to TRBJ2-5, with TRBD1 matching 9 bases. The germline V gene has CDR1 SGHNT and CDR2 YYREEE (reference sequence). Trimming took 3 bases from V and 3 from J; bases not matched to a gene: 9. The CDR3 length is 16 residues. CDR3 sequence: CASSSRAGQGKETQYF. CDR3 nucleotides: TGTGCCAGCAGCTCTCGAGCTGGACAGGGGAAAGAGACCCAGTACTTC.

V and J are TRBV4-1 and TRBJ1-2; a weak D match, TRBD1 (5 bases). Germline V gives CDR1 MGHRA, CDR2 YSYEKL. With 3 bases removed from V and 6 bases from J, the gap between germline ends came to 23 bases. The CDR3 loop spans 17 amino acids. The DNA for the CDR3 is TGCGCCAGCAGCCATGTCTCGGGGACGCTTGGAGGGGATGGCTACACCTTC. Protein product: CASSHVSGTLGGDGYTF.

The J gene is TRBJ2-7, the V gene TRBV6-2 or TRBV6-3; 9 nucleotides line up with TRBD2. Germline V gene data show CDR1 as MNHEY and CDR2 as SVGEGT. The CDR3 extends over 14 amino acids. The trim removed 5 bases at V and 2 bases at J, leaving 4 bases unmatched. CDR3 sequence (DNA): TGTGCCAGCAGTCAAACTAGCGGGCCCTACGAGCAGTACTTC. Its translation is CASSQTSGPYEQYF.